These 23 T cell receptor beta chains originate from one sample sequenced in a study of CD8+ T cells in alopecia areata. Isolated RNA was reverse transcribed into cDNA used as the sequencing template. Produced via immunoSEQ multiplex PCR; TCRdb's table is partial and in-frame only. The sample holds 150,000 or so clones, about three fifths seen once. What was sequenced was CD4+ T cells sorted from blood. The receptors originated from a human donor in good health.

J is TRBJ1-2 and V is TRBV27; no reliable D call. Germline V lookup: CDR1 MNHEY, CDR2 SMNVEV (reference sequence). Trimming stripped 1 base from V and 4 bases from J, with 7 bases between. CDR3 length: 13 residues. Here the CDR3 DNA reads TGTGCCAGCAGTTTATTGCCGAGCTATGGCTACACCTTC. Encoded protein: CASSLLPSYGYTF.

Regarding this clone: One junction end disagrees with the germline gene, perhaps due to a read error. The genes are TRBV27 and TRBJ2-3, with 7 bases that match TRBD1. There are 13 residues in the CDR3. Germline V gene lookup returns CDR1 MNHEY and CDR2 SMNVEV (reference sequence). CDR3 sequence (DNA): TGTGCCAGCAGTTTAGAACCGGGACAGACGCAGTATTTC. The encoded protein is CASSLEPGQTQYF.

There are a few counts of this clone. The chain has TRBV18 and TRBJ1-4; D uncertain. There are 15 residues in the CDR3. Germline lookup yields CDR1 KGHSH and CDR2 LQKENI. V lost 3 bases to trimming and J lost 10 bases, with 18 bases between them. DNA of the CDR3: TGTGCCAGCTCACCCGGGCTTTCCACTTTAGGAAAACTGTTTTTT. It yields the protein CASSPGLSTLGKLFF.

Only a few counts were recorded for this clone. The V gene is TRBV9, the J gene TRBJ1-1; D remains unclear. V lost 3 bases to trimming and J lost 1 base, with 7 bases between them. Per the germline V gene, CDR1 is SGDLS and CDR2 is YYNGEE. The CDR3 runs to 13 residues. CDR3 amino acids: CASSARGNTEAFF. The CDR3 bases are TGTGCCAGCAGCGCCCGGGGGAACACTGAAGCTTTCTTT.

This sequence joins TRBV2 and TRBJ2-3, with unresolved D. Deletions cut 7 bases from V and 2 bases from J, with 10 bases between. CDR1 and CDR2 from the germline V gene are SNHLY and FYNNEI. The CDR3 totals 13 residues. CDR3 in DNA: TGTGCCAGCACTGAGGACCACACAGATACGCAGTATTTT. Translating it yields CASTEDHTDTQYF.

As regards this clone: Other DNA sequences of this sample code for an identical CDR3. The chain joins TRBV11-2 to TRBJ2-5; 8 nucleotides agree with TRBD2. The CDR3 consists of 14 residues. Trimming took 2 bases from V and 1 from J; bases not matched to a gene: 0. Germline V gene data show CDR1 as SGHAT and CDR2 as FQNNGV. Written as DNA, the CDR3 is TGTGCCAGCAGCTTAAGCGGGGGCCAAGAGACCCAGTACTTC. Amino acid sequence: CASSLSGGQETQYF. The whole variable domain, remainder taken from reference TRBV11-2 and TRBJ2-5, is EAGVAQSPRYKIIEKRQSVAFWCNPISGHATLYWYQQILGQGPKLLIQFQNNGVVDDSQLPKDRFSAERLKGVDSTLKIQPAKLEDSAVYLCASSLSGGQETQYFGPGTRLLVL.

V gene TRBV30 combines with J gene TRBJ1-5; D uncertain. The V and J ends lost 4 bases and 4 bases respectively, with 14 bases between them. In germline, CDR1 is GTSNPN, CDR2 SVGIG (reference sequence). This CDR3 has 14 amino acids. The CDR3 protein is CAWTEGLGNQPQHF. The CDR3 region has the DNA TGTGCCTGGACTGAGGGCCTTGGAAATCAGCCCCAGCATTTT.

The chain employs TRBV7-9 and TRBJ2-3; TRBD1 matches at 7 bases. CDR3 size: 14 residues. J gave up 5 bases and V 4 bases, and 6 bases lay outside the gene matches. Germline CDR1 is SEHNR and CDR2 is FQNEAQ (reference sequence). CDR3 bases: TGTGCCAGCAGCTCGCAGGGGGTTCAAGATACGCAGTATTTT. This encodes CASSSQGVQDTQYF.

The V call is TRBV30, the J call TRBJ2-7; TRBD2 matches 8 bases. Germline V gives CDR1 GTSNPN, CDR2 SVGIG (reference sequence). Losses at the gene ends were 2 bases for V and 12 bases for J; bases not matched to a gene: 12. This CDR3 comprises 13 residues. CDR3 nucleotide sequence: TGTGCCTGGAGTTTCCAGGGCGGGGGGTCTAGGTACTTC. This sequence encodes CAWSFQGGGSRYF. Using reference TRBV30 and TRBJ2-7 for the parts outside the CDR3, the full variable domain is SQTIHQWPATLVQPVGSPLSLECTVEGTSNPNLYWYRQAAGRGLQLLFYSVGIGQISSEVPQNLSASRPQDRQFILSSKKLLLSDSGFYLCAWSFQGGGSRYFGPGTRLTVT.

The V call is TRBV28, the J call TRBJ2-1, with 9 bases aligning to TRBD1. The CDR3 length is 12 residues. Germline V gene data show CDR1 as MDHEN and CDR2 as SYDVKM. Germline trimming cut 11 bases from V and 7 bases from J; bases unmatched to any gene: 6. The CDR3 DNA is TGTGCCGGAGGGACAGGGAGGAATGAGCAGTTCTTC. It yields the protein CAGGTGRNEQFF.

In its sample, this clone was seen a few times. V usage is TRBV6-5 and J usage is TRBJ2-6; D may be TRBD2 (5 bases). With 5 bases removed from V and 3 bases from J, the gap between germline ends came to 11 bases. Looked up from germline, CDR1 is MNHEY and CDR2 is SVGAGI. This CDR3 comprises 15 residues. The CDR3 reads CASSRAGDGANVLTF. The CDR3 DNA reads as TGTGCCAGCAGTCGCGCCGGGGATGGGGCCAACGTCCTGACTTTC.

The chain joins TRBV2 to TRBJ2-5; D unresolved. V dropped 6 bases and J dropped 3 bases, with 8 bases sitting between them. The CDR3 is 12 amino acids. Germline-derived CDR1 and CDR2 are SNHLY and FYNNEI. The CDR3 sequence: CASSRLEETQYF. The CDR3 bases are TGTGCCAGCAGCAGACTCGAAGAGACCCAGTACTTC.

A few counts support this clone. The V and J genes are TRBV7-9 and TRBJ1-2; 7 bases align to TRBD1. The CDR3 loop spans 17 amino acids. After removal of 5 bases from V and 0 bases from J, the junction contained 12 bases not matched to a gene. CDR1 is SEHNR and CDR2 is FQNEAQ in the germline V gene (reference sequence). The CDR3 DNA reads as TGTGCCAGCAGCCGCAGTACCGGGACAGCCCCTAACTATGGCTACACCTTC. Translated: CASSRSTGTAPNYGYTF.

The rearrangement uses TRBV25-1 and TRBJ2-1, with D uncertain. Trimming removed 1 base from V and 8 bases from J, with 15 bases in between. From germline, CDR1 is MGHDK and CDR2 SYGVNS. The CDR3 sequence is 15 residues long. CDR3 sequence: CASSEFGSLAYEQFF. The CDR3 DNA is TGTGCCAGCAGTGAATTTGGGTCCCTTGCCTATGAGCAGTTCTTC.

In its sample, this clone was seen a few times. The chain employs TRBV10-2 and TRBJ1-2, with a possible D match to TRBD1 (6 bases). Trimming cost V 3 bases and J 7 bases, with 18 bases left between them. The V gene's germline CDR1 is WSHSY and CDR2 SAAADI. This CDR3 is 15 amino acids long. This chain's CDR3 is CASSDPAHLGGGYTF. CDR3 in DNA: TGCGCCAGCAGTGATCCAGCGCACCTAGGGGGTGGCTACACCTTC.

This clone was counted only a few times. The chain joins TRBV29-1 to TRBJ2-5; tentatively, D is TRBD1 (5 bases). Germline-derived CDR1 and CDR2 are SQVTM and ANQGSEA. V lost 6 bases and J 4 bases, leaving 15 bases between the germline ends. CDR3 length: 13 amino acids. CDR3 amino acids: CSVPGLLGETQYF. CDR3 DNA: TGCAGCGTGCCAGGGTTACTGGGAGAGACCCAGTACTTC.

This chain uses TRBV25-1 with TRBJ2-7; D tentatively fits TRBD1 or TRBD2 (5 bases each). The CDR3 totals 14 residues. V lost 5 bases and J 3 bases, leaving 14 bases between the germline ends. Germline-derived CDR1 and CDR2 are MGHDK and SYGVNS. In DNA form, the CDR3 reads TGTGCCAGCAGTCCACTCCGGGACGGCTACGAGCAGTACTTC. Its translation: CASSPLRDGYEQYF.

This chain's CDR3 is CASSYSLRAKNIQYF. The CDR3, as DNA: TGTGCCAGCAGTTACTCCTTACGGGCCAAAAACATTCAGTACTTC. This chain uses TRBV6-7 with TRBJ2-4; D is undetermined. Being an ORF, TRBV6-7 has a function that is uncertain. V dropped 0 bases and J dropped 1 base, with 7 bases sitting between them. The CDR3 totals 15 residues.

The CDR3 nucleotides are TGTGCCAGCAGACCATTACAACAGAGGGGCAATGAGCAGTTCTTC. Its translation: CASRPLQQRGNEQFF. V usage is TRBV11-2 and J usage is TRBJ2-1; possibly TRBD1 or TRBD2 for D (5 bases each). V was trimmed by 6 bases and J by 6 bases, leaving 18 bases between them. There are 15 residues in the CDR3. Germline-derived CDR1 and CDR2 are SGHAT and FQNNGV.

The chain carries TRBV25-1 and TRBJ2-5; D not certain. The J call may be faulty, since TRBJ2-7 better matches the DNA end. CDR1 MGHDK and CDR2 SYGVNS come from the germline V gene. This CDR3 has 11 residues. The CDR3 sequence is CASSEWNEQYF. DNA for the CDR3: TGTGCCAGCAGTGAGTGGAACGAGCAGTACTTC.

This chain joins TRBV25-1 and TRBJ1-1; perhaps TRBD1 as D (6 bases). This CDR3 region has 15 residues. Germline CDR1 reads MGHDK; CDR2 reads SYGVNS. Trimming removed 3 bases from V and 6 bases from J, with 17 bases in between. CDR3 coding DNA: TGTGCCAGCAGTGATGAGGCAACAGGGAGGCCTGAAGCTTTCTTT. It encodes CASSDEATGRPEAFF. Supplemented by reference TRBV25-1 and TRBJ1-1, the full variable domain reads EADIYQTPRYLVIGTGKKITLECSQTMGHDKMYWYQQDPGMELHLIHYSYGVNSTEKGDLSSESTVSRIRTEHFPLTLESARPSHTSQYLCASSDEATGRPEAFFGQGTRLTVV.

The CDR3 loop reads CASSFRGVVAKNIQYF. The CDR3 DNA is TGTGCCAGCAGTTTCAGGGGGGTAGTAGCCAAAAACATTCAGTACTTC. This chain links TRBV28 with TRBJ2-4; D might be TRBD1 (7 bases). Germline loops: CDR1 MDHEN, CDR2 SYDVKM. The CDR3 runs 16 residues. Trimming removed 3 bases from V and 0 bases from J, with 12 bases in between.

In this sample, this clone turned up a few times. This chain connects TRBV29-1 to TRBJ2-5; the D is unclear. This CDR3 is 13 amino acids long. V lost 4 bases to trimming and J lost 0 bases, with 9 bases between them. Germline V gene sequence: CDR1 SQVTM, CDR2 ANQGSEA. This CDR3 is CSVVGRHQETQYF. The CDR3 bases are TGCAGCGTTGTTGGCCGGCACCAAGAGACCCAGTACTTC. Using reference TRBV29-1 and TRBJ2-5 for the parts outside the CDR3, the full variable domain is SAVISQKPSRDICQRGTSLTIQCQVDSQVTMMFWYRQQPGQSLTLIATANQGSEATYESGFVIDKFPISRPNLTFSTLTVSNMSPEDSSIYLCSVVGRHQETQYFGPGTRLLVL.